This T cell receptor beta chain was obtained from a study of blood T cell repertoires in COVID-19. Germline CDR1 reads MNHNY; CDR2 reads SVGAGI (reference sequence). With 2 bases removed from V and 5 bases from J, the gap between germline ends came to 17 bases. The CDR3 runs to 16 residues. Clones were read by immunoSEQ multiplex PCR, and TCRdb kept only the in-frame ones, dropping some. In the table there are hundreds of thousands of clones, under 90% of which are singletons. Sequenced material: peripheral blood. The clonotype originates from a woman between 40 and 55 years old with active or convalescent COVID-19. The chain has TRBV6-6 and TRBJ2-3, with D possibly TRBD1 on 6 matching bases. CDR3 DNA sequence: TGTGCCAGCAGTTACACTGACGGTGGGGGCCAAGATACGCAGTATTTT. Translating gives CASSYTDGGGQDTQYF.